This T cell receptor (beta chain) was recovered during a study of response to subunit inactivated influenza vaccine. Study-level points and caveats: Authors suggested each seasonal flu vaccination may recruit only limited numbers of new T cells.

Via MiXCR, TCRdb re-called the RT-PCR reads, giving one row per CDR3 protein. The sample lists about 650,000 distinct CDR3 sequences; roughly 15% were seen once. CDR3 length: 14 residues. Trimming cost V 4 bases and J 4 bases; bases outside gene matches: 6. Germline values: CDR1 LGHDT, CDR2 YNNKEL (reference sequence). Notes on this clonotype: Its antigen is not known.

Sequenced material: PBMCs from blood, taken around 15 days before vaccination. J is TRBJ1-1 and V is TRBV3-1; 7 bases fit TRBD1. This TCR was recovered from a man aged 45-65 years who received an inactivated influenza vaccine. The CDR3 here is CASSPQGVATEAFF. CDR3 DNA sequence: TGTGCCAGCAGCCCCCAGGGGGTCGCCACTGAAGCTTTCTTT.